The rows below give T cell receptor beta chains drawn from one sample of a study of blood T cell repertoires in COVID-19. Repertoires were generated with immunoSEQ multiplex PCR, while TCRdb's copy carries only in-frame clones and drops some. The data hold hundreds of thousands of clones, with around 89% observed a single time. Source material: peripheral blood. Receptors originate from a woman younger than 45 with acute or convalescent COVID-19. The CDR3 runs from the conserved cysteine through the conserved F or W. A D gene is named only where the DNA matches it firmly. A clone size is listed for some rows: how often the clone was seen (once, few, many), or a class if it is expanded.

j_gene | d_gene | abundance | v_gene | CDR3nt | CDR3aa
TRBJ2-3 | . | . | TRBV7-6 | TGTGCCAGCAGCTATTTCGGCGGGGCTAGCACAGATACGCAGTATTTT | CASSYFGGASTDTQYF
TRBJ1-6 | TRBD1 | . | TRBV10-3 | TGTGCCATCGGGGGGGACAGGGCTGTTGGTTCACCCCTCCACTTT | CAIGGDRAVGSPLHF
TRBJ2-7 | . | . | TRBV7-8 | TGTGCCAGCAGCCTCGGAGGCTTCGGGACAGAGCAGTACTTC | CASSLGGFGTEQYF
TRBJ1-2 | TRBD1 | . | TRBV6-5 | TGTGCCAGCAGTTACGTAGGGGGCCTCTATGGCTACACCTTC | CASSYVGGLYGYTF
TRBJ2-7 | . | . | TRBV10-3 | TGTGCCATCAGTGTAGAGAGGGTGCACGAGCAGTACTTC | CAISVERVHEQYF
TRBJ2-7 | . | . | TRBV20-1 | TGCAGTGCTAGTCAAAGGGGCGGGGACCGCCCCTACGAGCAGTACTTC | CSASQRGGDRPYEQYF
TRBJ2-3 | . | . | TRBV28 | TGTGCCAGCAGCCAAGGGGGTAATACGCAGTATTTT | CASSQGGNTQYF
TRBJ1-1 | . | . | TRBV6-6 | TGTGCCAGCAGTTCAGGGCAGATCACTGAAGCTTTCTTT | CASSSGQITEAFF
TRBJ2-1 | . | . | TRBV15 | TGTGCCACCAGCAGAGATCGTTCAGCCTACAATGAGCAGTTCTTC | CATSRDRSAYNEQFF
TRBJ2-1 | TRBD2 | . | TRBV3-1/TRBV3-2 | TGTGCCAGCAGCCCCAGACTAGCGGGGGAATACAATGAGCAGTTCTTC | CASSPRLAGEYNEQFF
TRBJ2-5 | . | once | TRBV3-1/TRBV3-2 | TGTGCCAGCAGCCAAGCGGAGTTGGGAGAGACCCAGTACTTC | CASSQAELGETQYF
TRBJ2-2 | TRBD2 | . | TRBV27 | TGTGCCAGCTCACGGGGGGGACTAGCGTCCGGGGAGCTGTTTTTT | CASSRGGLASGELFF
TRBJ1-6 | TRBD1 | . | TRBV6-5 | TGTGCCAGCAGTTACTGGGGACAGGGCGGCGAACCCCTCCACTTT | CASSYWGQGGEPLHF
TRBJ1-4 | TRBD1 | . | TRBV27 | TGTGCCAGCAGTCCCGGGACAGGGAACAAAAAACTGTTTTTT | CASSPGTGNKKLFF
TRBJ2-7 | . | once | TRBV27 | TGTGCCAGCAGTTTAAAACATCACAGGTCAGCCTACGAGCAGTACTTC | CASSLKHHRSAYEQYF
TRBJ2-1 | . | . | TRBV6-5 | TGTGCCAGCAACCCGCGGGGGCCTTACAATGAGCAGTTCTTC | CASNPRGPYNEQFF
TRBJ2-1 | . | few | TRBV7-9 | TGTGCCAGCAGCTTATCGGGGACCTACAATGAGCAGTTCTTC | CASSLSGTYNEQFF
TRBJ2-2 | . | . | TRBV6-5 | TGTGCCAGCAGTTACGGGCAGTATAACACCGGGGAGCTGTTTTTT | CASSYGQYNTGELFF
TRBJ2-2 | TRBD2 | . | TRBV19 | TGTGCCAGTAGTATGCGGGGGACCGGGGAGCTGTTTTTT | CASSMRGTGELFF
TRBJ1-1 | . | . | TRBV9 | TGTGCCAGCAGCGTAGCTGGATTAGGGGACACTGAAGCTTTCTTT | CASSVAGLGDTEAFF
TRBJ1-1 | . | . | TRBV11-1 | TGTGCCAGCAGCCCGACGCAGGGAATCGACACTGAAGCTTTCTTT | CASSPTQGIDTEAFF
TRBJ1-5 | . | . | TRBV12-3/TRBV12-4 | TGTGCCAGCAGTCGACAAGGTGGGTGGCCCCAGCATTTT | CASSRQGGWPQHF
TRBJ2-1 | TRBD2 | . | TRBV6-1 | TGTGCCAGCAGCGAAACTAGCGGGGGGGCCAACAATGAGCAGTTCTTC | CASSETSGGANNEQFF
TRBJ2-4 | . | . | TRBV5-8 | TGTGCCAGCAGCTTGGGCGGGTTCGCCAAAAACATTCAGTACTTC | CASSLGGFAKNIQYF
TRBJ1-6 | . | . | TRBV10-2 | TGCGCCAGCACCCCCTCCGATAATTCACCCCTCCACTTT | CASTPSDNSPLHF
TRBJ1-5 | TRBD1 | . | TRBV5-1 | TGCGCCAGCAGGGCCGGGACAGGGAATCAGCCCCAGCATTTT | CASRAGTGNQPQHF
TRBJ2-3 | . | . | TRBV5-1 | TGCGCCAGCAGCGCTGAAACTAGAGGAGCAGATACGCAGTATTTT | CASSAETRGADTQYF
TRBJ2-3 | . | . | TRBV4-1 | TGCGCCAGCAGCCAAGATCCGCGGTGGACGCAGTATTTT | CASSQDPRWTQYF
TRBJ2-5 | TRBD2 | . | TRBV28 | TGTGCCAGCAGCTATAACCGCGGGGGGGCCTCGAGGGAGACCCAGTACTTC | CASSYNRGGASRETQYF
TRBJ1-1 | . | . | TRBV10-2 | TGCGCCAGCAGGGCGGCGGGGAACACTGAAGCTTTCTTT | CASRAAGNTEAFF
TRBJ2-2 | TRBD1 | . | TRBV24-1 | TGTGCCACCCCGACAGGGATTGGGGAGCTGTTTTTT | CATPTGIGELFF
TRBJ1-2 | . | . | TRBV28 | TGTGCCAGCAGAATATTATCGCCAGGGCCTTCTTGGGGCTACACCTTC | CASRILSPGPSWGYTF
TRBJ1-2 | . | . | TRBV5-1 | TGCGCCAGCAGCTTGTCCGGGGTGGCAGGCGCGGGCTACACCTTC | CASSLSGVAGAGYTF
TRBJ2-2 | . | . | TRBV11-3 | TGTGCCAGCAGCCCGAAAGAGGCCGGGGAGCTGTTTTTT | CASSPKEAGELFF
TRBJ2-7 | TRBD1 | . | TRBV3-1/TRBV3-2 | TGTGCCAGCAGTCGATTGGGGACAGGGCAGTACTTC | CASSRLGTGQYF
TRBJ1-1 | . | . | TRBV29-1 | TGCAGCGTTGATAACGGCGGGAACACTGAAGCTTTCTTT | CSVDNGGNTEAFF
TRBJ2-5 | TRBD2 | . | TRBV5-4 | TGTGCCAGCAGCGCGACTAGCGGGGGGGAGGGGACCCAGTACTTC | CASSATSGGEGTQYF